This is a list of T cell receptor beta chains from one sample in a study of cytomegalovirus exposure and HLA in healthy donors. The method was immunoSEQ multiplex PCR; TCRdb's version includes in-frame clones alone and lacks a portion of them. The table lists roughly 160,000 clones, roughly 80% of them singletons, with 2.4% in the top ten. Sample: PBMCs. Every receptor here comes from a male donor in good health and CMV-seronegative. Each CDR3 is given with its conserved first and last residue. Each record gives: D gene, J gene, clone size, V gene, CDR3 protein, CDR3 DNA. The D gene is left open where the match is weak. Size is omitted from some rows. Given values are once, few, many or a class for expanded clones.

- TRBJ2-1 once TRBV5-1 CASSLVLAKTNNEQFF TGCGCCAGCAGCTTGGTGCTAGCGAAGACGAACAATGAGCAGTTCTTC
- TRBJ2-1 - TRBV14 CASSQANEQFF TGTGCCAGCAGCCAAGCGAATGAGCAGTTCTTC
TRBD2 TRBJ2-2 - TRBV7-3 CASSLMAGGNLGELFF TGTGCCAGCAGCTTAATGGCGGGAGGGAATCTCGGGGAGCTGTTTTTT
TRBD1 TRBJ1-3 - TRBV10-3 CAISEPAGGFSGNTIYF TGTGCCATCAGTGAACCTGCAGGGGGTTTCTCTGGAAACACCATATATTTT
TRBD1 TRBJ2-3 - TRBV5-1 CASSFSGTDTDTQYF TGCGCCAGCAGCTTTTCGGGGACAGATACAGATACGCAGTATTTT
- TRBJ1-1 few TRBV6-5 CASTVTWGRPEAFF TGTGCCAGCACAGTTACGTGGGGGCGTCCTGAAGCTTTCTTT
- TRBJ2-7 - TRBV5-6 CASSWWWSPSYEQYF TGTGCCAGCAGCTGGTGGTGGAGCCCTTCCTACGAGCAGTACTTC
- TRBJ1-6 once TRBV7-2 CASGMRGRDNSPLHF TGTGCCAGCGGCATGCGGGGCAGGGATAATTCACCCCTCCACTTT
TRBD2 TRBJ2-1 - TRBV5-1 CASSLGVAGVNEQFF TGCGCCAGCAGCTTGGGGGTAGCGGGGGTAAATGAGCAGTTCTTC
- TRBJ2-1 - TRBV28 CASSPGQFREQFF TGTGCCAGCAGTCCTGGCCAGTTCCGCGAGCAGTTCTTC
TRBD2 TRBJ2-3 - TRBV4-1 CASSQAGGRGTDTQYF TGCGCCAGCAGCCAAGCGGGGGGGCGGGGCACAGATACGCAGTATTTT
TRBD2 TRBJ2-7 few TRBV6-4 CASSERLAGGYEQYF TGTGCCAGCAGTGAGCGGCTGGCGGGGGGCTACGAGCAGTACTTC
- TRBJ1-1 - TRBV18 CASSPIGMNTEAFF TGTGCCAGCTCACCGATCGGGATGAACACTGAAGCTTTCTTT
TRBD2 TRBJ2-1 - TRBV18 CASSPVSGGGAGNEQFF TGTGCCAGCTCACCTGTGTCTGGCGGGGGGGCTGGAAATGAGCAGTTCTTC
- TRBJ1-3 - TRBV9 CASSVDEGRVNTIYF TGTGCCAGCAGCGTAGACGAGGGAAGAGTAAACACCATATATTTT
- TRBJ2-7 - TRBV4-1 CASSQDPGRRTGEQYF TGCGCCAGCAGCCAAGATCCCGGCCGGAGAACTGGCGAGCAGTACTTC
TRBD2 TRBJ2-7 - TRBV5-4 CASSPGTSGVYEQYF TGTGCCAGCAGCCCCGGGACTAGCGGGGTCTACGAGCAGTACTTC
TRBD2 TRBJ2-1 once TRBV7-9 CASSTLAGAGGNEQFF TGTGCCAGCAGTACTCTAGCGGGAGCGGGGGGCAATGAGCAGTTCTTC
TRBD1 TRBJ2-1 - TRBV10-3 CAISPSYAPGQGGNHEQFF TGTGCCATCAGTCCATCCTACGCTCCGGGACAGGGTGGCAATCATGAGCAGTTCTTC
- TRBJ1-1 - TRBV5-1 CASSFRTVNTEAFF TGCGCCAGCAGCTTTCGGACAGTAAATACTGAAGCTTTCTTT
- TRBJ1-6 - TRBV11-2 CASSLRGSSGNSPLHF TGTGCCAGCAGCTTAAGAGGTAGTTCGGGTAATTCACCCCTCCACTTT
TRBD1 TRBJ2-7 - TRBV11-2 CASSFGTASYEQYF TGTGCCAGCAGCTTCGGGACAGCGTCCTACGAGCAGTACTTC
TRBD1 TRBJ1-1 - TRBV27 CASSVWDRWATEAFF TGTGCCAGCAGTGTTTGGGACAGGTGGGCCACTGAAGCTTTCTTT
TRBD2 TRBJ2-3 - TRBV28 CASSFYGLAGSIRDTQYF TGTGCCAGCAGTTTCTATGGACTAGCGGGATCCATACGGGATACGCAGTATTTT
- TRBJ1-5 - TRBV7-8 CASSLGVVSGGLNQPQHF TGTGCCAGCAGCTTAGGTGTGGTGAGCGGGGGGCTCAATCAGCCCCAGCATTTT
- TRBJ1-1 few TRBV5-4 CASSGTISGGYTEAFF TGTGCCAGCAGCGGTACAATCTCCGGGGGGTACACTGAAGCTTTCTTT
- TRBJ1-5 - TRBV28 CASSSDSSNQPQHF TGTGCCAGCAGTTCGGACAGTAGCAATCAGCCCCAGCATTTT
TRBD1 TRBJ2-5 - TRBV5-1 CASSLQGGETQYF TGCGCCAGCAGCCTACAGGGGGGAGAGACCCAGTACTTC
TRBD2 TRBJ2-1 - TRBV5-1 CASMTSGSSYNEQFF TGCGCCAGCATGACAAGCGGGAGCTCCTACAATGAGCAGTTCTTC
TRBD2 TRBJ2-7 few TRBV4-3 CASSQGLAGTYEQYF TGCGCCAGCAGCCAGGGACTAGCGGGGACCTACGAGCAGTACTTC
- TRBJ1-6 few TRBV5-1 CASSQGQSYNSPLHF TGCGCCAGCAGCCAAGGACAGTCCTATAATTCACCCCTCCACTTT
- TRBJ2-7 - TRBV13 CASSLSRGSYEQYF TGTGCCAGCAGCCTGAGCAGGGGATCCTACGAGCAGTACTTC
TRBD2 TRBJ2-7 - TRBV4-2 CASSQRPSGNYEQYF TGTGCCAGCAGCCAACGCCCTAGCGGGAATTACGAGCAGTACTTC
- TRBJ2-3 - TRBV28 CASQLQGPDTQYF TGTGCCTCACAGCTCCAGGGGCCAGATACGCAGTATTTT
TRBD2 TRBJ2-1 - TRBV15 CATSTIGLAGDEQFF TGTGCCACCAGCACGATTGGACTAGCGGGTGATGAGCAGTTCTTC
- TRBJ1-4 - TRBV5-1 CASSPSGRLNEKLFF TGCGCCAGCAGCCCCTCGGGGAGGTTAAATGAAAAACTGTTTTTT
- TRBJ2-1 - TRBV7-2 CASSRRGLSSYNEQFF TGTGCCAGCAGCCGGAGGGGCTTAAGCTCCTACAATGAGCAGTTCTTC
TRBD1 TRBJ2-5 - TRBV9 CASSVDRGLSQETQYF TGTGCCAGCAGCGTAGACAGGGGCCTGTCGCAAGAGACCCAGTACTTC
TRBD2 TRBJ2-7 - TRBV11-2 CASSSEPWGTSGGHEQYF TGTGCCAGCAGCTCAGAACCTTGGGGGACTAGCGGGGGCCACGAGCAGTACTTC
TRBD1 TRBJ1-2 - TRBV25-1 CASSEGRQGWAYGYTF TGTGCCAGCAGTGAAGGACGACAGGGCTGGGCCTATGGCTACACCTTC
- TRBJ2-7 - TRBV19 CASGNRDKLSEQYF TGTGCCAGTGGAAACCGGGACAAATTAAGTGAGCAGTACTTC
TRBD1 TRBJ1-1 - TRBV7-9 CASSLVLGTAYFMNTEAFF TGTGCCAGCAGCTTAGTATTGGGGACAGCCTATTTCATGAACACTGAAGCTTTCTTT
TRBD2 TRBJ2-3 - TRBV19 CASSIEGTRRTDTQYF TGTGCCAGTAGTATTGAAGGGACTAGACGCACAGATACGCAGTATTTT
- TRBJ1-1 - TRBV27 CASSTSTPPNTEAFF TGTGCCAGCAGTACATCAACCCCGCCCAACACTGAAGCTTTCTTT
TRBD1 TRBJ2-2 - TRBV6-5 CASSYSGQGPGELFF TGTGCCAGCAGTTACTCTGGACAGGGGCCCGGGGAGCTGTTTTTT
- TRBJ2-3 - TRBV7-6 CASSRRMSEDTQYF TGTGCCAGCAGCCGTCGAATGTCAGAAGATACGCAGTATTTT
TRBD1 TRBJ1-2 - TRBV18 CASSQGTGGGYGYTF TGTGCCAGCTCACAAGGGACAGGGGGCGGTTATGGCTACACCTTC
- TRBJ2-3 - TRBV30 CAWSFSTDTQYF TGTGCCTGGAGCTTTAGCACAGATACGCAGTATTTT
TRBD1 TRBJ2-3 - TRBV5-6 CASRGTAYTDTQYF TGTGCCAGCAGGGGGACAGCTTACACAGATACGCAGTATTTT
- TRBJ2-2 - TRBV6-1 CASSEITRAGELFF TGTGCCAGCAGTGAGATAACGCGCGCCGGGGAGCTGTTTTTT
TRBD1 TRBJ2-7 - TRBV4-1 CASSQNPSGQSYEQYF TGCGCCAGCAGCCAAAATCCCTCGGGACAGAGCTACGAGCAGTACTTC
TRBD1 TRBJ2-1 - TRBV13 CASSFRGSSYNEQFF TGTGCCAGCAGCTTCAGGGGGAGTTCCTACAATGAGCAGTTCTTC
TRBD1 TRBJ1-1 - TRBV28 CASSITGGRHEAFF TGTGCCAGCAGTATAACAGGGGGGAGGCATGAAGCTTTCTTT